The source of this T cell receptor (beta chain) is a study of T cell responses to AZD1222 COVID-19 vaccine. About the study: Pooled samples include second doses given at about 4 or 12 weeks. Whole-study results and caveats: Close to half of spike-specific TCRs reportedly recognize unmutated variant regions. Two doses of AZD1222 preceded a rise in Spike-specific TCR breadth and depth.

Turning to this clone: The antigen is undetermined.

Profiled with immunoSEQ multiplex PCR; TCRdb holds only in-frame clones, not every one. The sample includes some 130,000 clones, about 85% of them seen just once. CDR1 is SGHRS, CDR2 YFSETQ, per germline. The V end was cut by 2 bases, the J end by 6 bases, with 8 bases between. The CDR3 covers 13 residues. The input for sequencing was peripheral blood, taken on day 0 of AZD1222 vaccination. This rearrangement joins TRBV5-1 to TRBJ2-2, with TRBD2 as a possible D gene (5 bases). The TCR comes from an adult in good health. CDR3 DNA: TGCGCCAGCAGCTTACGGGAATCCGGGGAGCTGTTTTTT. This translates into CASSLRESGELFF.